These 31 T cell receptor beta chains were sequenced from one sample in a study of CD4 T cells in relation to SARS-CoV-2 and coronaviruses. Libraries were prepared by immunoSEQ multiplex PCR; TCRdb keeps only in-frame clonotypes and omits some of them. This sample has about 21,000 clones, with just over 75% found just once. Before the COVID-19 pandemic, during about 2011-2019, CD4+ T cells were taken from unexposed donors. After approximately 10 days of culture, CD4+ T cells were isolated. No antigen has been identified for these receptors. Sequenced sample: CD4+ T cells from PBMCs, cultured in vitro. These receptor sequences come from a human donor in good health.

The chain uses TRBV2 and TRBJ2-3; 9 bases align to TRBD2. CDR1 SNHLY and CDR2 FYNNEI come from the germline V gene. V was clipped by 5 bases and J by 4 bases; unmatched bases: 7. This CDR3 is 15 amino acids long. The CDR3 nucleotides are TGTGCCAGCAGTCTTCTAGCGGGACCCCCAGATACGCAGTATTTT. This gives the protein CASSLLAGPPDTQYF.

The chain combines TRBV5-5 with TRBJ2-1; TRBD1 agrees at 10 bases. Germline-derived CDR1 and CDR2 are SGHKS and YYEKEE (reference sequence). The V and J ends lost 4 bases and 9 bases, in that order; junction bases with no gene match: 13. This CDR3 is 16 amino acids long. The CDR3 sequence: CASSPTRDRGLGEQFF. The DNA for the CDR3 is TGTGCCAGCAGCCCGACCCGGGACAGGGGTCTCGGTGAGCAGTTCTTC.

The chain links TRBV5-1 to TRBJ1-4; 7 bases match TRBD1. The V gene's germline CDR1 is SGHRS and CDR2 YFSETQ. The length of the CDR3 is 15 residues. With V trimmed by 5 bases and J by 6 bases, 10 bases remained unmatched. The CDR3 loop reads CASRQTGTADEKLFF. Here the CDR3 DNA reads TGCGCCAGCAGGCAAACCGGGACAGCCGATGAAAAACTGTTTTTT.

This clone is a singleton in its sample. For the CDR3, the DNA is TGTGCCAGCAGGACGGGATTTCAAGAGACCCAGTACTTC. Translation gives CASRTGFQETQYF. The chain has TRBV6-5 and TRBJ2-5; D might be TRBD2 (5 bases). CDR3 length: 13 amino acids. Per germline, CDR1 MNHEY and CDR2 SVGAGI. V lost 6 bases, J lost 2 bases, and 10 bases lay in between.

V is TRBV6-5 and J is TRBJ2-7; TRBD2 matches at 10 bases. Germline CDR1 MNHEY, CDR2 SVGAGI. Unmatched junction bases numbered 7, after V lost 10 bases and J lost 1 base. This CDR3 has 14 residues. The CDR3 protein is CATTDSGRSYEQYF. The CDR3 nucleotides are TGTGCCACTACAGATAGCGGGAGGTCCTACGAGCAGTACTTC.

The chain has TRBV10-3 and TRBJ2-7, with 7 bases aligning to TRBD2. V dropped 2 bases and J dropped 3; count of bases not matched to a gene: 16. Germline CDR1 is ENHRY and CDR2 is SYGVKD. The CDR3 runs to 18 residues. The CDR3 DNA is TGTGCCATCAGTGAGACAGGTTGGGCTAGCGGTTCAAACTACGAGCAGTACTTC. Residues: CAISETGWASGSNYEQYF.

V usage is TRBV10-3 and J usage is TRBJ1-2; 7 nucleotides line up with TRBD1. Germline trimming cut 0 bases from V and 7 bases from J; bases unmatched to any gene: 2. The CDR3 sequence is 13 residues long. Germline CDR1 reads ENHRY; CDR2 reads SYGVKD. The CDR3, as DNA: TGTGCCATCAGTGAGTCCGGGACAGCTGGCTACACCTTC. Protein sequence: CAISESGTAGYTF.

The chain joins TRBV11-2 to TRBJ2-2; maybe TRBD1 (6 bases). Germline V gene lookup returns CDR1 SGHAT and CDR2 FQNNGV. V lost 5 bases and J lost 7, with 17 bases in between. The CDR3 extends over 15 amino acids. In nucleotides, the CDR3 is TGTGCCAGCAGCCTGGGACACTCCCCCAGCGGGGAGCTGTTTTTT. Its protein product is CASSLGHSPSGELFF.

The rearrangement links TRBV2 to TRBJ1-6; D perhaps matches TRBD1 (5 bases). V was clipped by 7 bases and J by 9 bases, with 10 bases between them. Germline CDR1 is SNHLY and CDR2 is FYNNEI. The CDR3 runs to 12 residues. CDR3 nucleotides: TGTGCCAGCACCCAGGGAAGTTCACCCCTCCACTTT. Protein: CASTQGSSPLHF.

This chain uses TRBV4-1 with TRBJ1-5, with D possibly TRBD1 on 5 matching bases. CDR1 is MGHRA, CDR2 YSYEKL, per germline. V was trimmed by 0 bases and J by 9 bases, leaving 15 bases between them. The CDR3 is 15 amino acids. In DNA form, the CDR3 reads TGCGCCAGCAGCCAAGATCTTCCCCCGCAGGGGCCCCAGCATTTT. Its protein is CASSQDLPPQGPQHF.

V usage is TRBV18 and J usage is TRBJ1-5; possible D gene TRBD1, 5 bases. The V gene's germline CDR1 is KGHSH and CDR2 LQKENI. Trimming removed 2 bases from V and 0 bases from J, with 8 bases in between. There are 15 residues in the CDR3. The CDR3 nucleotides read TGTGCCAGCTCACCAGGGACTGGTAGCAATCAGCCCCAGCATTTT. This gives the protein CASSPGTGSNQPQHF.

The CDR3 here is CASSYRVTSVSYNEQFF. The CDR3 DNA reads TGTGCCAGCAGTTACCGTGTGACTAGCGTATCCTACAATGAGCAGTTCTTC. The rearrangement joins TRBV6-2 or TRBV6-3 to TRBJ2-1; 8 bases are a match to TRBD2. The CDR3 is 17 amino acids. Per germline, CDR1 MNHEY and CDR2 SVGEGT. Trimming at V came to 2 bases and at J to 1 base, leaving 7 bases not matched to a gene.

The CDR3 sequence: CASKPGRSSYNEQFF. As DNA, the CDR3 is TGTGCCAGCAAACCGGGGAGAAGCTCCTACAATGAGCAGTTCTTC. V usage is TRBV7-8 and J usage is TRBJ2-1; a weak D match, TRBD2 (5 bases). CDR3 length equals 15 residues. CDR1 is SGHVS and CDR2 is FQNEAQ in the germline V gene. V lost 7 bases to trimming and J lost 0 bases, with 13 bases between them.

The genes are TRBV3-1 (or the pseudogene TRBV3-2) and TRBJ2-6; no reliable D call. Germline lookup yields CDR1 LGHDT and CDR2 YNNKEL (reference sequence). With 4 bases removed from V and 4 bases from J, the gap between germline ends came to 14 bases. This CDR3 region has 16 residues. This CDR3 reads CASSPNFGSGANVLTF. For the CDR3, the DNA is TGTGCCAGCAGCCCTAACTTCGGGTCAGGGGCCAACGTCCTGACTTTC.

CDR3 coding DNA: TGTGCCAGCAGCCGGGACGGGAGGGCCTACGAGCAGTACTTC. This encodes CASSRDGRAYEQYF. The chain has TRBV3-1 (or the pseudogene TRBV3-2) and TRBJ2-7; 8 nucleotides align to TRBD2. The CDR3 is made up of 14 amino acids. V gave up 4 bases and J gave up 2 bases; unmatched junction bases: 4. Germline V gene lookup returns CDR1 LGHDT and CDR2 YNNKEL (reference sequence).

The chain has TRBV19 and TRBJ2-3; TRBD2 agrees at 12 bases. Germline CDR1 reads LNHDA; CDR2 reads SQIVND (reference sequence). The CDR3 has 17 residues. V trimming: 5 bases; J trimming: 3 bases; junction bases outside the gene matches: 9. CDR3 DNA: TGTGCCAGTAGTCTAGCGGGAGGGCCTTTCGAGACAGATACGCAGTATTTT. Its protein product is CASSLAGGPFETDTQYF.

The V gene is TRBV2, the J gene TRBJ2-5; D is uncertain. The CDR3 is 12 residues long. Germline CDR1 is SNHLY and CDR2 is FYNNEI. The V and J ends lost 3 bases and 5 bases respectively, with 7 bases between them. CDR3 residues: CASSETAETQYF. CDR3 nucleotide sequence: TGTGCCAGCAGTGAGACGGCTGAGACCCAGTACTTC.

This clone occurred once. This CDR3 reads CAISVGASEGELFF. The CDR3 bases are TGTGCCATCAGTGTCGGAGCGTCGGAGGGGGAGCTGTTTTTT. The chain couples TRBV10-3 to TRBJ2-2; no definite D call. CDR1 is ENHRY and CDR2 is SYGVKD in the germline V gene. The CDR3 is made up of 14 amino acids. The V and J ends lost 4 bases and 8 bases respectively, with 14 bases between them.

This clone was seen a few times. The CDR3 is CASSQDTSGYNEQFF. The DNA for the CDR3 is TGTGCCAGCAGCCAAGATACTAGCGGATACAATGAGCAGTTCTTC. The J gene is TRBJ2-1, the V gene TRBV3-1 (or the pseudogene TRBV3-2), with 8 bases identical to TRBD2. The V gene's germline CDR1 is LGHDT and CDR2 YNNKEL (reference sequence). The CDR3 is 15 residues long. V shed 0 bases, J shed 4 bases, and the junction held 2 bases outside the gene matches.

V and J are TRBV30 and TRBJ1-2; D gene unclear. Per germline, CDR1 GTSNPN and CDR2 SVGIG (reference sequence). The CDR3 extends over 14 amino acids. Trimming removed 1 base from V and 4 bases from J, with 13 bases in between. The chain's CDR3 is CAWSAPRQVYGYTF. CDR3 DNA sequence: TGTGCCTGGAGTGCTCCGAGACAAGTCTATGGCTACACCTTC.

V usage is TRBV19 and J usage is TRBJ1-2; 10 bases align to TRBD1. CDR3 size: 15 residues. Trimming removed 6 bases from V and 4 bases from J; junction bases left unmatched: 8. The germline V gene encodes CDR1 LNHDA and CDR2 SQIVND (reference sequence). CDR3 DNA sequence: TGTGCCAGTAGGACAGGGGGCACGGATGTCTATGGCTACACCTTC. Its translation: CASRTGGTDVYGYTF.

This clone was seen only a few times. This chain joins TRBV3-1 (or the pseudogene TRBV3-2) and TRBJ2-5; 9 nucleotides align to TRBD2. V dropped 9 bases and J dropped 1; count of bases not matched to a gene: 6. CDR1 LGHDT and CDR2 YNNKEL come from the germline V gene (reference sequence). CDR3 length: 14 amino acids. CDR3 sequence reads: CASLASGIQETQYF. The CDR3 coding sequence is TGTGCCAGTCTGGCTAGCGGGATCCAAGAGACCCAGTACTTC.

This clone was seen only a few times. The chain carries TRBV9 and TRBJ1-4; 7 bases fit TRBD1. The CDR3 has 18 residues. Germline lookup yields CDR1 SGDLS and CDR2 YYNGEE. V shed 0 bases, J shed 1 base, and the junction held 9 bases outside the gene matches. CDR3 coding DNA: TGTGCCAGCAGCGTAGGAGACAGGGTTCGGCGAACTAATGAAAAACTGTTTTTT. Protein: CASSVGDRVRRTNEKLFF.

The chain joins TRBV12-3 or TRBV12-4 to TRBJ2-1, with unresolved D. This CDR3 is 12 amino acids long. The ends were cut back, 7 bases at V and 7 bases at J, with 11 bases in the middle. The CDR3 region is CASKRSVNEQFF. CDR3 nucleotide sequence: TGTGCCAGCAAGCGTTCGGTGAATGAGCAGTTCTTC.

The chain carries TRBV6-5 and TRBJ1-1; no definite D call. The germline gives CDR1 MNHEY, CDR2 SVGAGI. This CDR3 has 16 residues. Trimming pared 0 bases from V and 0 bases from J, leaving 11 bases between. CDR3 in DNA: TGTGCCAGCAGTTACTCGTGGATAGAGATGAACACTGAAGCTTTCTTT. As protein: CASSYSWIEMNTEAFF.

The chain couples TRBV19 to TRBJ1-2, with D possibly TRBD1 on 6 matching bases. Looked up from germline, CDR1 is LNHDA and CDR2 is SQIVND (reference sequence). There are 15 residues in the CDR3. V lost 6 bases to trimming and J lost 2 bases, with 16 bases between them. CDR3 sequence (DNA): TGTGCCAGTAGGGATCCAGGACAGACAAACTATGGCTACACCTTC. Residues: CASRDPGQTNYGYTF. The full variable domain, its missing parts supplied by reference TRBV19 and TRBJ1-2, is DGGITQSPKYLFRKEGQNVTLSCEQNLNHDAMYWYRQDPGQGLRLIYYSQIVNDFQKGDIAEGYSVSREKKESFPLTVTSAQKNPTAFYLCASRDPGQTNYGYTFGSGTRLTVV.

The chain links TRBV5-1 to TRBJ2-1; 7 nucleotides match TRBD2. Germline CDR1 reads SGHRS; CDR2 reads YFSETQ. This CDR3 is 15 amino acids long. V shed 4 bases and J 2 bases; nucleotides not matched to a gene: 6. As DNA, the CDR3 is TGCGCCAGCAGCGGGAGCGGGGCCGCCTACAATGAGCAGTTCTTC. Its translation: CASSGSGAAYNEQFF.

CDR3 loop: CASSQVELTDTQYF. In nucleotides, the CDR3 is TGCGCCAGCAGCCAAGTCGAGTTAACAGATACGCAGTATTTT. This rearrangement joins TRBV4-1 to TRBJ2-3; D is uncertain. V was cut by 1 base and J by 3 bases, with 8 bases left in between. Germline CDR1 MGHRA, CDR2 YSYEKL. The CDR3 is 14 residues long.

This clone was detected only once. The chain combines TRBV5-1 with TRBJ2-2; a possible D gene is TRBD2 (6 bases). CDR3 length equals 15 residues. Germline CDR1 and CDR2: SGHRS and YFSETQ. V was trimmed by 3 bases and J by 3 bases, leaving 12 bases between them. In DNA form, the CDR3 reads TGCGCCAGCAGCTCGAGACCGGGGGACACCGGGGAGCTGTTTTTT. This codes for CASSSRPGDTGELFF.

The chain recombines TRBV12-3 or TRBV12-4 with TRBJ2-3; the D gene is possibly TRBD2 (6 bases). Trimming took off 6 bases at V and 2 bases at J, with 9 bases between the two ends. The CDR3 has 13 amino acids. The chain's CDR3 is CASRGTPTDTQYF. The CDR3, as DNA: TGTGCCAGCAGGGGGACTCCCACAGATACGCAGTATTTT.

The rearrangement uses TRBV18 and TRBJ2-7; D is perhaps TRBD2 (6 bases). This CDR3 comprises 14 residues. The V gene's germline CDR1 is KGHSH and CDR2 LQKENI. V was clipped by 3 bases and J by 5 bases, with 14 bases between them. The CDR3, as DNA: TGTGCCAGCTCACCGGGACTCCCACCCGACGAGCAGTACTTC. As protein: CASSPGLPPDEQYF.